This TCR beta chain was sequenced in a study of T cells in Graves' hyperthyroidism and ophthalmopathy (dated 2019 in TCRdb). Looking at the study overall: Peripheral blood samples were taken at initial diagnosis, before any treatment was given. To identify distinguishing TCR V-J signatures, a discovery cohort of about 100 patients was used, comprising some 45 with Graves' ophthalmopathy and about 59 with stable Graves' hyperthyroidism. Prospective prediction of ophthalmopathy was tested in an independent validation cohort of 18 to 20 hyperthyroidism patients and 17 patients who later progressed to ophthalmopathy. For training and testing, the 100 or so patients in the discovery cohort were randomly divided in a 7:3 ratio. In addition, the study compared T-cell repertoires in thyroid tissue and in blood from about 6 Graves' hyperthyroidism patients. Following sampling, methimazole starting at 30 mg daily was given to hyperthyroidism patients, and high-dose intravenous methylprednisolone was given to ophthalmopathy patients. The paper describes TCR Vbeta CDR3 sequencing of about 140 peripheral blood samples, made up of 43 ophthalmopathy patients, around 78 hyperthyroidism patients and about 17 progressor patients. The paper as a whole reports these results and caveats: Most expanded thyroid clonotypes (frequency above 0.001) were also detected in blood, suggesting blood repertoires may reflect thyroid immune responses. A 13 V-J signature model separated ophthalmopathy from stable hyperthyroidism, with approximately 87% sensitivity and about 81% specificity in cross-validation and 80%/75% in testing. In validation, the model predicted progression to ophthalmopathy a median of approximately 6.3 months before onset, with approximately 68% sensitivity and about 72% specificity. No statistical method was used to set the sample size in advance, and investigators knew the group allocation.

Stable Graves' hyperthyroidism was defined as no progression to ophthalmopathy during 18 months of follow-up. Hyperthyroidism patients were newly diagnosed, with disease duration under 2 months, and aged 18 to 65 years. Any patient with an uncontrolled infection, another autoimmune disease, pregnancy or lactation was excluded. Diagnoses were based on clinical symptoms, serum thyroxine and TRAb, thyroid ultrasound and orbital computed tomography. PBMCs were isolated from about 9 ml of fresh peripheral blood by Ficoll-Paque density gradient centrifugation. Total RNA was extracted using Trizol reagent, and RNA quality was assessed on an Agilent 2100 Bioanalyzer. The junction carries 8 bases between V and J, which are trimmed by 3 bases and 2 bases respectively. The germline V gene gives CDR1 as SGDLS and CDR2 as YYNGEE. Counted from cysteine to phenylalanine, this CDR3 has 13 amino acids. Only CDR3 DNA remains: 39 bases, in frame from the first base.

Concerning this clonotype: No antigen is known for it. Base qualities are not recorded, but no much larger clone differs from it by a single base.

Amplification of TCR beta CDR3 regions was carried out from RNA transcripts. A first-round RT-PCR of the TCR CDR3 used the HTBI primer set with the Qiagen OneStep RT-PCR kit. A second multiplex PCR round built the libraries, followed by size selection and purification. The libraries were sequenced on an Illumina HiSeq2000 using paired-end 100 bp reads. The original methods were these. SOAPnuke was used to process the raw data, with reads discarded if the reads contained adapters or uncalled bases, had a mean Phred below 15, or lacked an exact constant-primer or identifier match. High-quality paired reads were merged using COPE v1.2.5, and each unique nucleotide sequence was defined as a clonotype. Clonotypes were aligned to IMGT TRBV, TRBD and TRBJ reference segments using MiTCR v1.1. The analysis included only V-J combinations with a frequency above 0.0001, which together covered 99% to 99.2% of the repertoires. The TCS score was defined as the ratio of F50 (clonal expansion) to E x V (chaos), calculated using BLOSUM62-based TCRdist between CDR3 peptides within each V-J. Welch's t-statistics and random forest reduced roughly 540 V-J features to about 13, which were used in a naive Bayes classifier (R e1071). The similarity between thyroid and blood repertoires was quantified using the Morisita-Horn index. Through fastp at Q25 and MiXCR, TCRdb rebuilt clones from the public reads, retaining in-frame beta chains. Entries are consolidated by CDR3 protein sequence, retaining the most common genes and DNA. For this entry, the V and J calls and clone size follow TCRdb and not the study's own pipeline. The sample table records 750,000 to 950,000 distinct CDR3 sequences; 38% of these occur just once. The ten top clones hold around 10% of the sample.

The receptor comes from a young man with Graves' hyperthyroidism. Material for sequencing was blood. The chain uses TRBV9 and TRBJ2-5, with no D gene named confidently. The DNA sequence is TGTGCCAGCAGCGCACCCAGGCAAGAGACCCAGTACTTC. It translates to CASSAPRQETQYF. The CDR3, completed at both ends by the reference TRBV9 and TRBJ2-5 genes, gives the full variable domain DSGVTQTPKHLITATGQRVTLRCSPRSGDLSVYWYQQSLDQGLQFLIQYYNGEERAKGNILERFSAQQFPDLHSELNLSSLELGDSALYFCASSAPRQETQYFGPGTRLLVL.